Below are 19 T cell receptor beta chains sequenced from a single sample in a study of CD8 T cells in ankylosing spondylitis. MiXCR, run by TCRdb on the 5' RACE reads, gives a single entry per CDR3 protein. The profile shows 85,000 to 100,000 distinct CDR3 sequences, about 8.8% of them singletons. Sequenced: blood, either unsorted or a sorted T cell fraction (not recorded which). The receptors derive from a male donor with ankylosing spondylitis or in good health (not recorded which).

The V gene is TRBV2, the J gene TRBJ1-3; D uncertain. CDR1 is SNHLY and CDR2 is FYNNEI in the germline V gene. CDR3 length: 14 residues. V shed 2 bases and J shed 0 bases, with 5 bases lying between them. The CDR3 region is CASSEQRSGNTIYF. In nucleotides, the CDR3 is TGTGCCAGCAGTGAACAGCGCTCTGGAAACACCATATATTTT. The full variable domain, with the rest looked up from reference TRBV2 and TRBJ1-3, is EPEVTQTPSHQVTQMGQEVILRCVPISNHLYFYWYRQILGQKVEFLVSFYNNEISEKSEIFDDQFSVERPDGSNFTLKIRSTKLEDSAMYFCASSEQRSGNTIYFGEGSWLTVV.

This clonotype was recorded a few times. The CDR3 DNA reads TGCAGCGTGCTGTTAGATACGCAGTATTTT. Its protein product is CSVLLDTQYF. The chain has TRBV29-1 and TRBJ2-3; D gene uncertain. Germline lookup yields CDR1 SQVTM and CDR2 ANQGSEA. V shed 6 bases and J shed 5 bases, with 6 bases lying between them. The CDR3 runs 10 residues.

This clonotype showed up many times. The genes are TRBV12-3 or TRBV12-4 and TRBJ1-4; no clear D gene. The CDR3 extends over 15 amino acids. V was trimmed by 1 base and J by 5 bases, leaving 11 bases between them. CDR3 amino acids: CASSLGTKGNEKLFF. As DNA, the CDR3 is TGTGCCAGCAGTTTAGGGACCAAAGGGAATGAAAAACTGTTTTTT.

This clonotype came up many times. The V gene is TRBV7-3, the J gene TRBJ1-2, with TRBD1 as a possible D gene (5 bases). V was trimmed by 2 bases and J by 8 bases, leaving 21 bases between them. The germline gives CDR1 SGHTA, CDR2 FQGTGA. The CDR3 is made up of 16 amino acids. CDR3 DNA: TGTGCCAGCAGCTTAGGGTCGGAGGGACTCCTTAGAGGCTACACCTTC. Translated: CASSLGSEGLLRGYTF.

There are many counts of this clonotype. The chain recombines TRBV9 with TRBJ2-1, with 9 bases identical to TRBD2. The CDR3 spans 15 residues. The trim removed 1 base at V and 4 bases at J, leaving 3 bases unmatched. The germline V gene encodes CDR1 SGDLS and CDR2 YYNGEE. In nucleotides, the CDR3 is TGTGCCAGCAGCGTATTCGCGGGGGGGTACAATGAGCAGTTCTTC. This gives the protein CASSVFAGGYNEQFF.

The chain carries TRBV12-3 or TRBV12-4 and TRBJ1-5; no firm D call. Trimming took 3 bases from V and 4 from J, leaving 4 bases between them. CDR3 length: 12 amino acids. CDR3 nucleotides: TGTGCCAGCAGTTTGCCAAATCAGCCCCAGCATTTT. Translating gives CASSLPNQPQHF.

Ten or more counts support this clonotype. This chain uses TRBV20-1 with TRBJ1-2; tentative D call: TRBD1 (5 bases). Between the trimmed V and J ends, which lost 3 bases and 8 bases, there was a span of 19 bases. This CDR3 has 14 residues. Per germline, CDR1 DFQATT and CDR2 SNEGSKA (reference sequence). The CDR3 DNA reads TGCAGTGCTAGCCACCCGACCGGGGGAGGAGGCTACACCTTC. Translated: CSASHPTGGGGYTF.

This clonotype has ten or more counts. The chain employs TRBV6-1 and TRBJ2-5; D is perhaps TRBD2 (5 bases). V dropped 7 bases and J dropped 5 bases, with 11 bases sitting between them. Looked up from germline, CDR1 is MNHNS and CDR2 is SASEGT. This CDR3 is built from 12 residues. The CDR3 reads CASIRDRETQYF. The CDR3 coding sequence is TGTGCCAGCATTCGGGATCGGGAGACCCAGTACTTC.

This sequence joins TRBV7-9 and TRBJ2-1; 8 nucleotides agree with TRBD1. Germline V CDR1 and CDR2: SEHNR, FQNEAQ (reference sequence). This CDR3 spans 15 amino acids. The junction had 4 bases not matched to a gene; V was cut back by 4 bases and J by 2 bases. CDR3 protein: CASSSGTGPYNEQFF. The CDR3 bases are TGTGCCAGCAGCTCAGGGACAGGCCCCTACAATGAGCAGTTCTTC. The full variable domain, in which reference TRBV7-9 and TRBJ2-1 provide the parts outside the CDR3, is DTGVSQNPRHKITKRGQNVTFRCDPISEHNRLYWYRQTLGQGPEFLTYFQNEAQLEKSRLLSDRFSAERPKGSFSTLEIQRTEQGDSAMYLCASSSGTGPYNEQFFGPGTRLTVL.

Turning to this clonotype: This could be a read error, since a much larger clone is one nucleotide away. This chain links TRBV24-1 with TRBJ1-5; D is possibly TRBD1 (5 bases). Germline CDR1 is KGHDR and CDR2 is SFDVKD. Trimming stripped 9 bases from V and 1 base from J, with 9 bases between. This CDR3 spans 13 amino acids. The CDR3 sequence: CATSGHSNQPQHF. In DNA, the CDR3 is TGTGCCACCTCCGGACACAGCAATCAGCCCCAGCATTTT.

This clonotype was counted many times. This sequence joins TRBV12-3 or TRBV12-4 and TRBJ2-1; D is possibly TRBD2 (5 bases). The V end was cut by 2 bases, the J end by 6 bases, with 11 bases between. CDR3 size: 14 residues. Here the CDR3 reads CASSLLALINEQFF. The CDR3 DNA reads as TGTGCCAGCAGTTTACTAGCTTTAATCAATGAGCAGTTCTTC.

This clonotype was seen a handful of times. The CDR3 region has the DNA TGTGCCAGCAGTTTACCGGCGACTAGGAGAGAGACCCAGTACTTC. The encoded protein is CASSLPATRRETQYF. The rearrangement links TRBV28 to TRBJ2-5, with a tentative D call TRBD2 (6 bases). V was shortened by 2 bases and J by 4 bases, with 14 bases between the two germline ends. Germline-derived CDR1 and CDR2 are MDHEN and SYDVKM. This CDR3 comprises 15 residues.

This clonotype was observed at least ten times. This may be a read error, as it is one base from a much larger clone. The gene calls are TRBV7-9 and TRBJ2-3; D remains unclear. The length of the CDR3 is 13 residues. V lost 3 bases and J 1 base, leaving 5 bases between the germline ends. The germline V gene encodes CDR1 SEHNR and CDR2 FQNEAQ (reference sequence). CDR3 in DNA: TGTGCCAGCAGCTTTGAAGGCACAGATACGCAGTATTTT. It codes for CASSFEGTDTQYF.

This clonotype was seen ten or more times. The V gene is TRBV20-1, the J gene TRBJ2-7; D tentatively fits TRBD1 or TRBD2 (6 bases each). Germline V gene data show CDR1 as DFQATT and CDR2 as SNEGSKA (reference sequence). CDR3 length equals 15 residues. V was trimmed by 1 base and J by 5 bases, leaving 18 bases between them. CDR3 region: CSARALGGPGDEQYF. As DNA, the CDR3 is TGCAGTGCTAGAGCCCTCGGGGGTCCAGGGGACGAGCAGTACTTC.

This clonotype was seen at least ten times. The CDR3 spells CASSQDYLEAFF. DNA of the CDR3: TGTGCCAGCAGCCAAGATTACCTTGAAGCTTTCTTT. The chain joins TRBV14 to TRBJ1-1; D is ambiguous. This CDR3 has 12 amino acids. Germline lookup yields CDR1 SGHDN and CDR2 FVKESK. Trimming pared 0 bases from V and 7 bases from J, leaving 6 bases between.

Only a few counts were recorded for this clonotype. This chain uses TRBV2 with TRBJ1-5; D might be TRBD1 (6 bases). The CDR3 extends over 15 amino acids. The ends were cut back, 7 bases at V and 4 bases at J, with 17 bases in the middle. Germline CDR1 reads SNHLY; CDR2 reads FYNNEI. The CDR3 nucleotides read TGTGCCAGCAATAAAGGGGGGCATAGGAATCAGCCCCAGCATTTT. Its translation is CASNKGGHRNQPQHF.

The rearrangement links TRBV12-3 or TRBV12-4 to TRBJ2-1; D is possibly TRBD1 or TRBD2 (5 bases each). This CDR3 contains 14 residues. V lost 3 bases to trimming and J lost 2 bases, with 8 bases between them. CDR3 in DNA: TGTGCCAGCAGTTTTGAGGGACCCTACAATGAGCAGTTCTTC. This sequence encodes CASSFEGPYNEQFF.

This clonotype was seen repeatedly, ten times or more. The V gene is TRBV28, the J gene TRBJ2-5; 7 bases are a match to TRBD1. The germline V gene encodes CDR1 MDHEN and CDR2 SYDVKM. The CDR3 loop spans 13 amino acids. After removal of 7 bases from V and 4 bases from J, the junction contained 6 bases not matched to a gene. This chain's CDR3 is CASTGGTVETQYF. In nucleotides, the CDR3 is TGTGCCAGCACAGGGGGTACGGTAGAGACCCAGTACTTC.

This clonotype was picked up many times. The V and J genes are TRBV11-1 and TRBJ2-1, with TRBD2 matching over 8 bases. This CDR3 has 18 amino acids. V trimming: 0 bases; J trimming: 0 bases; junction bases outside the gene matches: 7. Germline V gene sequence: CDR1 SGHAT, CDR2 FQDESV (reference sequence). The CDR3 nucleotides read TGTGCCAGCAGCTTAGCACCAGGCGGGAGGAGCTCCTACAATGAGCAGTTCTTC. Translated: CASSLAPGGRSSYNEQFF.